This TCR beta chain was sequenced during a study of T cell clonality in common variable immunodeficiency. The study's findings and limits: The cause of increased CVID clonality remains unclear without subpopulation sequencing. Shared TCRbeta clones were fewer between CVID subjects than controls.

The CDR3 is 15 amino acids. Germline CDR1 is SGHTA and CDR2 is FQGNSA. The ends were cut back, 1 base at V and 0 bases at J, with 9 bases in the middle. This clone was seen repeatedly, ten times or more. Antigen unknown. The CDR3 end falls 3 residues outside the read, so it is completed with the germline J gene. Sequencing used immunoSEQ multiplex PCR; TCRdb keeps in-frame clones, though not all of them. The sample shows 35,000 to 50,000 clones, none of them appearing just once. The clonotype comes from a person aged 18 to 70 in good health. The chain employs TRBV7-2 and TRBJ1-1, with D maybe TRBD1 (5 bases). What was sequenced was peripheral blood mononuclear cells. The CDR3 DNA, read in part, is TGTGCCAGCAGCTTAGTTGCAGGGCTGAACACTGAA. The encoded protein is CASSLVAGLNTE. The whole CDR3 is CASSLVAGLNTEAFF.